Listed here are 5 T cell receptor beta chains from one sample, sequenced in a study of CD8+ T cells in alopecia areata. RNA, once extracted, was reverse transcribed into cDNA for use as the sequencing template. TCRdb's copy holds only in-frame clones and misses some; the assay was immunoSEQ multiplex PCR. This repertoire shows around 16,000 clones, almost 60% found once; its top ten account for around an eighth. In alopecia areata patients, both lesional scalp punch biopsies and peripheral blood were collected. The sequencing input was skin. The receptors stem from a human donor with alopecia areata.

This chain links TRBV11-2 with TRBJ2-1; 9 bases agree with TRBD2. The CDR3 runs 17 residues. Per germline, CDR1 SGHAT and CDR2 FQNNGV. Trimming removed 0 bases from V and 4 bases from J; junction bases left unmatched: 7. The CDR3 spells CASSLDLLAGKYNEQFF. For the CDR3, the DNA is TGTGCCAGCAGCTTAGACCTGCTAGCGGGAAAGTACAATGAGCAGTTCTTC.

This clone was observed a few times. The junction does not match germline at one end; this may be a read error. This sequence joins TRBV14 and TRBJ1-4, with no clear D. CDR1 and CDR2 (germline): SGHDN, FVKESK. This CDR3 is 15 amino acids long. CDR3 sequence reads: CASSPLTAPKEKLFF. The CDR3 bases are TGTGCCAGCAGCCCCTTAACAGCGCCTAAAGAAAAACTGTTTTTT. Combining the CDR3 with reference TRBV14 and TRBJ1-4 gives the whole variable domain EAGVTQFPSHSVIEKGQTVTLRCDPISGHDNLYWYRRVMGKEIKFLLHFVKESKQDESGMPNNRFLAERTGGTYSTLKVQPAELEDSGVYFCASSPLTAPKEKLFFGSGTQLSVL.

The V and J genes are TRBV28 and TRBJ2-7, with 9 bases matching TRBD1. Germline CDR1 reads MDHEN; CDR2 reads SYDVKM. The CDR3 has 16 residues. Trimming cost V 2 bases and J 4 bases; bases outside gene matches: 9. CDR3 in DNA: TGTGCCAGCAGTTTAAGCACCGGGACAGGGTTATACGAGCAGTACTTC. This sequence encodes CASSLSTGTGLYEQYF. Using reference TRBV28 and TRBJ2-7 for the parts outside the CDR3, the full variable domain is DVKVTQSSRYLVKRTGEKVFLECVQDMDHENMFWYRQDPGLGLRLIYFSYDVKMKEKGDIPEGYSVSREKKERFSLILESASTNQTSMYLCASSLSTGTGLYEQYFGPGTRLTVT.

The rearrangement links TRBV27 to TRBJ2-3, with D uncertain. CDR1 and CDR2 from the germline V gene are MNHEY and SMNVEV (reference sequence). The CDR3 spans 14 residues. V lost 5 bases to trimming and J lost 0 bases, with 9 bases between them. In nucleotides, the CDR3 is TGTGCCAGCAGTCCTTCAACTAGCACAGATACGCAGTATTTT. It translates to CASSPSTSTDTQYF.

Written as DNA, the CDR3 is TGCAGCGGTGACAGACAGGGTTTTGCTTTCTTT. Translated: CSGDRQGFAFF. This rearrangement joins TRBV29-1 to TRBJ1-1; 7 nucleotides agree with TRBD1. With 7 bases clipped from V and 11 bases from J, the junction kept 10 bases outside the gene matches. This CDR3 is 11 amino acids long. The V gene's germline CDR1 is SQVTM and CDR2 ANQGSEA.